This TCR beta chain was captured in a study of technical replicates of blood from a handful of donors. This CDR3 is built from 12 residues. In germline, CDR1 is SGHRS, CDR2 YFSETQ. Trimming shortened V by 4 bases and J by 4 bases, and 8 bases separated the two germline ends. The method was immunoSEQ multiplex PCR; TCRdb's version includes in-frame clones alone and lacks a portion of them. Counted here are 65,000 to 80,000 clones, less than 99% occurring once; the ten biggest clones make up approximately 0.2%. Sequences were obtained from T cells isolated from PBMCs. J is TRBJ1-2 and V is TRBV5-1, with D possibly matching TRBD1 (6 bases). The TCR comes from a human donor in good health. The CDR3 sequence is CASSMDSYGYTF. CDR3 sequence (DNA): TGCGCCAGCAGCATGGACAGCTATGGCTACACCTTC.